One T cell receptor beta chain is described in this entry. Source study methods: By means of reference gene primer amplification, nucleated cell counts were estimated. Data came from immunoSEQ multiplex PCR; TCRdb stores just in-frame clones and leaves some out. V, J and clone size derive from that table, while D and trimming were established from the DNA sequence. The sample has more than 110,000 clones; approximately 90% are singletons. Participants reported their clinical history, and cohort assignment relied on those reports. Each recovered donor of Cohort 3 presented with two negative PCRs, clearance, or symptom resolution. In germline, CDR1 is MNHEY, CDR2 SVGAGI. Trimming at V came to 5 bases and at J to 8 bases, leaving 7 bases not matched to a gene. The CDR3 loop spans 15 amino acids. This entry is derived from a study of blood T cell repertoires in COVID-19. About the research overall: The cDNA or gDNA used as material had been derived from T cells, B-cell-depleted T cells, or PBMCs.

Sequencing used PBMCs or T cells enriched from blood (not recorded which). The chain combines TRBV6-5 with TRBJ1-4; 11 nucleotides line up with TRBD1. The TCR comes from a man aged 45-60 years who had recovered from COVID-19. Written as DNA, the CDR3 is TGTGCCAGCAGTCCAAGGACAGGGGGCTACGAAAAACTGTTTTTT. Its translation: CASSPRTGGYEKLFF.